This TCR beta chain came from a study of blood T cell repertoires in COVID-19. Across the whole study: The United States, Italy and Spain provided the acute and convalescent COVID-19 samples. T cells, B-cell-depleted T cells, or PBMCs supplied cDNA or gDNA.

The CDR3 runs 14 residues. The ends were cut back, 3 bases at V and 5 bases at J, with 9 bases in the middle. The germline CDR1 and CDR2 sequences are SGHRS and YFSETQ. Per the study methods: Cell counts per sample came from amplifying reference gene primers. Method: immunoSEQ multiplex PCR; TCRdb's copy keeps in-frame clones and lacks some. V and J calls and clone size follow that table, whereas D and trimming were derived from the DNA. The table shows just over 300,000 clones, with around 92% occurring only once. This clone appeared a few times. The gene calls are TRBV5-1 and TRBJ1-6; D remains ambiguous. This receptor was obtained from a woman in her twenties or thirties with COVID-19, enrolled during active disease. The specimen was peripheral blood. In nucleotides, the CDR3 is TGCGCCAGCAGCTCTGATAGAAATAATTCACCCCTCCACTTT. It codes for CASSSDRNNSPLHF.